These T cell receptor beta chains were read from a single sample in a study of T cell responses to AZD1222 COVID-19 vaccine. Here immunoSEQ multiplex PCR was the method, and the copy in TCRdb shows in-frame clones only, minus some. The sample lists roughly 150,000 clones, about nine tenths occurring once. The sample in question was peripheral blood, obtained 28 days after the second AZD1222 dose. Receptors originate from an adult who received the AZD1222 COVID-19 vaccine. Both conserved end residues are part of each CDR3. Each record gives: CDR3 protein, D gene, V gene. The D gene is left open where the match is weak.

cdr3_aa: CASSRPGLQETQYF; d_call: TRBD2; v_call: TRBV18
cdr3_aa: CASSYPSGRHYNEQFF; d_call: TRBD2; v_call: TRBV6-5
cdr3_aa: CASTRSGSPDTQYF; d_call: TRBD2; v_call: TRBV7-2
cdr3_aa: CASSPGWKGSPRLGNTIYF; d_call: .; v_call: TRBV5-6
cdr3_aa: CASSRPGLLFF; d_call: .; v_call: TRBV28
cdr3_aa: CASSYAPGGSNQPQHF; d_call: TRBD1; v_call: TRBV6-2/TRBV6-3
cdr3_aa: CASSQVSPGGEGYTF; d_call: .; v_call: TRBV3-1/TRBV3-2
cdr3_aa: CSVEREAGELFF; d_call: TRBD2; v_call: TRBV29-1
cdr3_aa: CASSQDLTGYYGYTF; d_call: .; v_call: TRBV4-3
cdr3_aa: CASSFQGTEAFF; d_call: .; v_call: TRBV7-9
cdr3_aa: CASSLGPDTTQYF; d_call: .; v_call: TRBV7-2
cdr3_aa: CASSIDRARDNQPQHF; d_call: .; v_call: TRBV19
cdr3_aa: CASRGGPGLETQYF; d_call: .; v_call: TRBV28
cdr3_aa: CASSLGGAGTDTQYF; d_call: .; v_call: TRBV5-4
cdr3_aa: CASSYPGGKTEAFF; d_call: TRBD1; v_call: TRBV6-2/TRBV6-3
cdr3_aa: CASSWRVDNSPLHF; d_call: .; v_call: TRBV5-6